This T cell receptor beta chain was recovered during a study of CXCR3-negative and CXCR3-positive naive CD8 T cells. General study points: Partially decreased CXCR3 expression was recorded after cryopreservation, and fresh PBMCs were used in most assays. CXCR3-positive naive cells had TRB CDR3s that were more hydrophobic than CXCR3-negative naive cells had.

In preparing the TRB cDNA libraries, 5' RACE with UMI labels was used. TCRdb reprocessed the 5' RACE reads and stores each CDR3 protein as one record, lacking DNA. This table holds fewer than 90,000 distinct CDR3 sequences. Worth noting for this clonotype: Its matching antigen is unknown.

From germline, CDR1 is MNHEY and CDR2 SVGAGI. The CDR3 runs to 14 residues. This chain connects TRBV6-5 to TRBJ2-3; the D call of TRBD1 rests on TCRdb alone, since no DNA is present to check it. The receptor comes from a human donor in good health. Some clones in this sample may be carry-over from other donors' samples. The sample was naive CXCR3+ CD8+ T cells from blood. The sample's subset: CD45RO-CCR7+CD27+CD95- naive CD8+ T cells expressing CXCR3 (TNR3+). The CDR3 sequence: CASSWGQRTDTQYF.